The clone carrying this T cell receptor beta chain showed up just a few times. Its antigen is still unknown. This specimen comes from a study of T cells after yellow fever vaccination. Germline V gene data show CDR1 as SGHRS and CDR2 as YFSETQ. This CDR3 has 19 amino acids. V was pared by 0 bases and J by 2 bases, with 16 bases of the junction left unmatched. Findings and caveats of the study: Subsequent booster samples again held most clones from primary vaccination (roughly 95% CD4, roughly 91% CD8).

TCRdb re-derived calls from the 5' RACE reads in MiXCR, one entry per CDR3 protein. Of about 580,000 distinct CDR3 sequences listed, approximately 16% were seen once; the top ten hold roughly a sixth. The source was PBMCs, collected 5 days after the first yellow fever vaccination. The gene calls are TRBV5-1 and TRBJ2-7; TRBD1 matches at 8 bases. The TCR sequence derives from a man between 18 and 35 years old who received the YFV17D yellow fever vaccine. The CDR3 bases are TGCGCCAGCAGCTTGGGCCCCGGGACAGGTAATACCGGACCCTACGAGCAGTACGTC. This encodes CASSLGPGTGNTGPYEQYV.